This T cell receptor (beta chain) was documented in a study of shared clonotypes between healthy human individuals. On this clone itself: The antigen is unknown.

Study-wide points: Generally, naive subsets (rather than memory subsets) showed larger estimated richness. Represented diversity, genetic and exposure-history alike, was limited by few donors.

V lost 5 bases, J lost 8 bases, and 21 bases lay in between. This CDR3 contains 15 residues. Germline V gene sequence: CDR1 SGHTS, CDR2 YDEGEE. As handled by the study authors: Filtering of immunoSEQ junctional sequences could not match full-length read filtering. The method was immunoSEQ multiplex PCR; TCRdb's version includes in-frame clones alone and lacks a portion of them. V, J and clone size derive from that table, while D and trimming were established from the DNA sequence. This table holds approximately 340,000 clones, under 80% found once. The V and J genes are TRBV5-8 and TRBJ2-3; perhaps TRBD1 as D (5 bases). This receptor was identified in a man between 25 and 39 years old in good health. The sequencing sample was made of memory CD4+ T cells sorted from blood. Subset defined: CD45RA-negative fraction. CDR3: CASSSTGRVKVTQYF. CDR3 sequence (DNA): TGTGCCAGCAGTTCGACGGGCAGGGTCAAGGTTACGCAGTATTTT.